The T cell receptor beta chain described here comes from a study of long-term antiretroviral therapy in people with HIV. Study-wide results and caveats: Blood draws took place between about 2003 and 2017 and possibly involved older ART regimens. With ART, diversity went up but was still lower than in transplant donor controls.

V trimming: 2 bases; J trimming: 2 bases; junction bases outside the gene matches: 14. Germline-derived CDR1 and CDR2 are SEHNR and FQNEAQ (reference sequence). The CDR3 consists of 18 residues. Every sample had 1-10 million cryopreserved PBMC in it before DNA extraction. With respect to this clone: Its antigen is not identified.

Run at survey level, the immunoSEQ assay was version v3.0. Method: immunoSEQ multiplex PCR; TCRdb's copy keeps in-frame clones and lacks some. Here the sample spans 44,000 or so clones, nearly 95% being singletons. The chain is built from TRBV7-9 and TRBJ2-7; 8 bases line up with TRBD1. The source is a woman between 50 and 59 years old with HIV. Sequences were derived from unsorted PBMCs, sampled 3.7 years after starting antiretroviral therapy. DNA for the CDR3: TGTGCCAGCAGCTTACCGACCGGGACAGGAGGGGTCACCTACGAGCAGTACTTC. Residues: CASSLPTGTGGVTYEQYF.